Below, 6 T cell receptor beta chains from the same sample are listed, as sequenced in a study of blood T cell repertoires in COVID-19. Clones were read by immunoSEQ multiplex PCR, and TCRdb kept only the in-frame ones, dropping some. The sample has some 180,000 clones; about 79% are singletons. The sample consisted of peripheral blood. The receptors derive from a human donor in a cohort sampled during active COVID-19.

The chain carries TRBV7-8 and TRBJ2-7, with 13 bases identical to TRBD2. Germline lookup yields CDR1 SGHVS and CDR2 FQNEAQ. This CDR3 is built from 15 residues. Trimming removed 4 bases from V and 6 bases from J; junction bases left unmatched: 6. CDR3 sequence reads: CASSSEGLAGSEQYF. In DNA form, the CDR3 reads TGTGCCAGCAGCTCGGAGGGACTAGCGGGATCCGAGCAGTACTTC.

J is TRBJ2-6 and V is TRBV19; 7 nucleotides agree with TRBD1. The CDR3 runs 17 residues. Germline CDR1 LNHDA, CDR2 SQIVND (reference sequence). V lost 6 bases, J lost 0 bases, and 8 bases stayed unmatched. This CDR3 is CASSPMTGNSGANVLTF. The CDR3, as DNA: TGTGCCAGTAGCCCCATGACAGGGAACTCTGGGGCCAACGTCCTGACTTTC.

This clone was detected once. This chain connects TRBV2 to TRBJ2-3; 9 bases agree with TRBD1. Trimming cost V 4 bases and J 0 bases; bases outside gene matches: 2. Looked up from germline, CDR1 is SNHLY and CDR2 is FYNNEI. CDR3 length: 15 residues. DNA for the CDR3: TGTGCCAGCAGTGTACAGGGGGCGAGCACAGATACGCAGTATTTT. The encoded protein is CASSVQGASTDTQYF.

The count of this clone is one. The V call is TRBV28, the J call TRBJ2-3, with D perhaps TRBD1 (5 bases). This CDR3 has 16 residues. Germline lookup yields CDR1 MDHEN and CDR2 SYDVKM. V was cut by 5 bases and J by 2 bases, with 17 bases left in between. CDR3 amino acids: CASSGRLQGHTDTQYF. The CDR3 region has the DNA TGTGCCAGCAGTGGGCGTCTCCAGGGTCACACAGATACGCAGTATTTT.

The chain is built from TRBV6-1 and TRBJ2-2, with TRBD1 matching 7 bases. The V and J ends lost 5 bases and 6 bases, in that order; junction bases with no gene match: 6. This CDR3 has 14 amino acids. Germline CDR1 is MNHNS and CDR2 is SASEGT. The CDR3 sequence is CASSHWDSPGELFF. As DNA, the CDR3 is TGTGCCAGCAGTCATTGGGACAGCCCCGGGGAGCTGTTTTTT.

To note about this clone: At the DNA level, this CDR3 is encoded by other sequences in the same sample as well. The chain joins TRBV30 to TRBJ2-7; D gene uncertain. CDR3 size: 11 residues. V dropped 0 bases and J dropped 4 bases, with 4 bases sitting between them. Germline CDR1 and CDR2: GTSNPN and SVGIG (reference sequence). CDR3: CAWSVLYEQYF. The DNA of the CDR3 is TGTGCCTGGAGTGTACTTTACGAGCAGTACTTC.